What follows are 32 T cell receptor beta chains derived from one specimen sequenced in a study of T cells in localized non-small cell lung cancer. Measured with immunoSEQ multiplex PCR; TCRdb has only the in-frame clones, and not every one. Among some 1,400 clones listed, about 25% were seen once. Here the sequenced sample was normal lung tissue next to the tumor, taken before any cancer treatment. These receptors were taken from a woman aged 35-70 years with stage I squamous cell lung carcinoma.

The chain recombines TRBV6-8 with TRBJ2-1; 7 bases match TRBD1. This CDR3 spans 15 amino acids. CDR1 is MNHGY, CDR2 SAAAGT, per germline. V lost 7 bases and J lost 6; bases outside the gene matches: 12. The DNA for the CDR3 is TGTGCCAGCACTTATAGACAGGGAGTGGGCAATGAGCAGTTCTTC. Protein product: CASTYRQGVGNEQFF.

The V call is TRBV18, the J call TRBJ2-5; 7 bases are a match to TRBD2. This CDR3 spans 12 amino acids. Germline V gives CDR1 KGHSH, CDR2 LQKENI. Germline trimming cut 6 bases from V and 4 bases from J; bases unmatched to any gene: 2. The CDR3 DNA follows: TGTGCCAGCTCCCCGGGAGGAGAGACCCAGTACTTC. Translating it yields CASSPGGETQYF.

The chain has TRBV10-3 and TRBJ2-3, with D perhaps TRBD1 or TRBD2 (6 bases each). Looked up from germline, CDR1 is ENHRY and CDR2 is SYGVKD. V gave up 6 bases and J gave up 6 bases, with 10 bases separating them. The CDR3 spans 12 residues. CDR3 amino acids: CAIRGGTDTQYF. The CDR3 DNA sequence: TGTGCCATCAGAGGGGGGACGGATACGCAGTATTTT.

J is TRBJ1-5 and V is TRBV19, with 7 bases matching TRBD1. Germline V lookup: CDR1 LNHDA, CDR2 SQIVND (reference sequence). V dropped 7 bases and J dropped 2; count of bases not matched to a gene: 8. The CDR3 length is 15 residues. Written as DNA, the CDR3 is TGTGCCAGTAAGGGAGGGCAGGGGGGCAATCAGCCCCAGCATTTT. This gives the protein CASKGGQGGNQPQHF.

V usage is TRBV15 and J usage is TRBJ1-6, with TRBD1 matching over 8 bases. J was trimmed by 4 bases and V by 0 bases; bases with no gene match: 11. Germline V gene data show CDR1 as LNHNV and CDR2 as YYDKDF (reference sequence). The CDR3 has 19 residues. CDR3 nucleotide sequence: TGTGCCACCAGCAGAGATAGTTTCGGGACAGGAGCATATAATTCACCCCTCCACTTT. It encodes CATSRDSFGTGAYNSPLHF.

This clone appeared a few times. CDR3 in amino acids: CASSSGTGTSTDTQYF. Written as DNA, the CDR3 is TGTGCCAGCAGTTCCGGGACAGGGACAAGCACAGATACGCAGTATTTT. The rearrangement links TRBV6-8 to TRBJ2-3, with 9 bases that match TRBD1. Germline V lookup: CDR1 MNHGY, CDR2 SAAAGT. The CDR3 loop spans 16 amino acids. The trim removed 4 bases at V and 0 bases at J, leaving 5 bases unmatched.

This clone was counted only a few times. J is TRBJ1-1 and V is TRBV11-3; D unclear. This CDR3 spans 17 amino acids. Trimming pared 5 bases from V and 1 base from J, leaving 20 bases between. Looked up from germline, CDR1 is SGHNT and CDR2 is YENEEA. The CDR3 loop reads CASSQHITDGWNTEAFF. DNA for the CDR3: TGTGCCAGCAGCCAACATATAACCGACGGGTGGAACACTGAAGCTTTCTTT.

The V gene is TRBV11-3, the J gene TRBJ2-4; D might be TRBD1 (6 bases). V was shortened by 5 bases and J by 1 base, with 12 bases between the two germline ends. This CDR3 contains 15 residues. Germline assignment: CDR1 SGHNT and CDR2 YENEEA. In DNA form, the CDR3 reads TGTGCCAGCAGCACAACTACAGGGGCCAAAAACATTCAGTACTTC. It is translated as CASSTTTGAKNIQYF.

This clone was found a few times. The chain combines TRBV28 with TRBJ1-3; D is uncertain. V gave up 6 bases and J gave up 1 base, with 7 bases separating them. The CDR3 loop spans 13 amino acids. Germline values: CDR1 MDHEN, CDR2 SYDVKM. CDR3 DNA sequence: TGTGCCAGCAGAAGTCCATCTGGAAACACCATATATTTT. Translating it yields CASRSPSGNTIYF.

By sample share, this clone is medium-sized. The rearrangement joins TRBV11-3 to TRBJ1-1; 10 positions match TRBD1. CDR1 is SGHNT and CDR2 is YENEEA in the germline V gene. CDR3 length: 16 residues. Trimming at V came to 5 bases and at J to 4 bases, leaving 10 bases not matched to a gene. Here the CDR3 DNA reads TGTGCCAGCAGCCGACAGGGGGCATCATTCGGCACTGAAGCTTTCTTT. It is translated as CASSRQGASFGTEAFF.

The rearrangement joins TRBV6-8 to TRBJ2-7, with TRBD1 identical over 11 bases. CDR1 and CDR2 (germline): MNHGY, SAAAGT. The CDR3 consists of 17 residues. J was trimmed by 3 bases and V by 5 bases; bases with no gene match: 12. This CDR3 is CASSLMVGTGGYYEQYF. CDR3 sequence (DNA): TGTGCCAGCAGTCTCATGGTTGGGACAGGGGGTTACTACGAGCAGTACTTC.

This clone has a handful of counts. The chain is built from TRBV18 and TRBJ2-7; 7 bases match TRBD1. The CDR3 extends over 14 amino acids. With 2 bases clipped from V and 4 bases from J, the junction kept 5 bases outside the gene matches. Germline values: CDR1 KGHSH, CDR2 LQKENI. CDR3: CASSPGSRGYEQYF. The CDR3, as DNA: TGTGCCAGCTCACCAGGGAGCAGGGGGTACGAGCAGTACTTC.

This clone was seen a few times. The V and J genes are TRBV1 and TRBJ2-2; whether TRBD2, the table's D call, matches the DNA was not checked. TRBV1 is a documented pseudogene. This CDR3 has 20 amino acids. In DNA, the CDR3 is TGCACCAGCAGCCAAGATAGAGCTAGCGGGAGGTGTCGATGCACCGGGGAGCTGTTTTTT. This sequence encodes CTSSQDRASGRCRCTGELFF.

This clone was observed a few times. The chain recombines TRBV6-8 with TRBJ1-6; no clear D gene. The V gene lost 0 bases and the J gene lost 4 bases, with 4 bases spanning the gap. This CDR3 is built from 14 residues. Germline-derived CDR1 and CDR2 are MNHGY and SAAAGT. The chain's CDR3 is CASSYSRYNSPLHF. In DNA form, the CDR3 reads TGTGCCAGCAGTTACTCCCGGTATAATTCACCCCTCCACTTT.

The rearrangement joins TRBV30 to TRBJ1-2; 7 bases match TRBD1. This CDR3 contains 12 residues. J was trimmed by 7 bases and V by 4 bases; bases with no gene match: 6. Germline CDR1 and CDR2: GTSNPN and SVGIG (reference sequence). The DNA for the CDR3 is TGTGCCTGGAATGACAGGGCGGCTGGCTACACCTTC. It specifies CAWNDRAAGYTF. The entire variable domain, with the rest obtained from reference TRBV30 and TRBJ1-2, is as follows: SQTIHQWPATLVQPVGSPLSLECTVEGTSNPNLYWYRQAAGRGLQLLFYSVGIGQISSEVPQNLSASRPQDRQFILSSKKLLLSDSGFYLCAWNDRAAGYTFGSGTRLTVV.

To note about this clone: At one end the junction does not follow the germline gene, possibly because of a read error. V is TRBV25-1 and J is TRBJ2-5; D may be TRBD1 (5 bases). The CDR3 loop spans 14 amino acids. The V gene's germline CDR1 is MGHDK and CDR2 SYGVNS. The CDR3 loop is CASRESQVQETQYF. CDR3 DNA: TGTGCCAGCAGGGAATCACAGGTCCAAGAGACCCAGTACTTC.

The V and J genes are TRBV6-8 and TRBJ1-6; 12 bases align to TRBD1. Germline CDR1 MNHGY, CDR2 SAAAGT. CDR3 length equals 18 residues. V lost 4 bases to trimming and J lost 0 bases; unmatched junction nucleotides: 4. As DNA, the CDR3 is TGTGCCAGCAGTTTTCGGGACAGGGGGCACTCCTATAATTCACCCCTCCACTTT. Translating it yields CASSFRDRGHSYNSPLHF.

This clone was seen a handful of times. This chain connects TRBV9 to TRBJ1-1; D unclear. CDR1 and CDR2 from the germline V gene are SGDLS and YYNGEE. The length of the CDR3 is 14 residues. The ends were cut back, 6 bases at V and 0 bases at J, with 12 bases in the middle. The CDR3 here is CASNQFIMNTEAFF. DNA of the CDR3: TGTGCCAGCAACCAATTTATTATGAACACTGAAGCTTTCTTT. The full variable domain, in which reference TRBV9 and TRBJ1-1 provide the parts outside the CDR3, is DSGVTQTPKHLITATGQRVTLRCSPRSGDLSVYWYQQSLDQGLQFLIQYYNGEERAKGNILERFSAQQFPDLHSELNLSSLELGDSALYFCASNQFIMNTEAFFGQGTRLTVV.

In its sample, this clone ranks as medium-sized (0.01 to 0.1%). The chain has TRBV11-3 and TRBJ2-1, with D unclear. The V gene lost 5 bases and the J gene lost 4 bases, with 12 bases spanning the gap. This CDR3 contains 14 residues. Germline CDR1 is SGHNT and CDR2 is YENEEA. Written as DNA, the CDR3 is TGTGCCAGCAGCCCGGCTACCTCTTACAATGAGCAGTTCTTC. This sequence encodes CASSPATSYNEQFF.

This clone appeared a few times. The V call is TRBV12-5, the J call TRBJ1-1; the D gene is possibly TRBD1 (6 bases). Trimming took 2 bases from V and 0 from J, leaving 19 bases between them. The CDR3 sequence is 18 residues long. Per germline, CDR1 LGHNT and CDR2 FRNRAP. CDR3 region: CASGLPTQGRVMNTEAFF. CDR3 in DNA: TGTGCTAGTGGTTTGCCTACACAGGGTCGGGTCATGAACACTGAAGCTTTCTTT. The variable domain in full, with the rest retrieved from reference TRBV12-5 and TRBJ1-1, is DARVTQTPRHKVTEMGQEVTMRCQPILGHNTVFWYRQTMMQGLELLAYFRNRAPLDDSGMPKDRFSAEMPDATLATLKIQPSEPRDSAVYFCASGLPTQGRVMNTEAFFGQGTRLTVV.

This rearrangement joins TRBV11-3 to TRBJ2-3; 8 bases map to TRBD2. The CDR3 contains 15 residues. Per germline, CDR1 SGHNT and CDR2 YENEEA. After removal of 3 bases from V and 2 bases from J, the junction contained 4 bases not matched to a gene. CDR3 region: CASSFREGPTDTQYF. In DNA form, the CDR3 reads TGTGCCAGCAGCTTCCGGGAGGGTCCCACAGATACGCAGTATTTT.

The J gene is TRBJ2-5, the V gene TRBV19; the D gene is possibly TRBD1 (6 bases). The V end was cut by 3 bases, the J end by 5 bases, with 13 bases between. CDR1 and CDR2 from the germline V gene are LNHDA and SQIVND (reference sequence). The CDR3 contains 14 residues. CDR3 nucleotides: TGTGCCAGTAGTATTGACAGGCTGGCGGAGACCCAGTACTTC. Its protein is CASSIDRLAETQYF.

This clone appeared a few times. The V call is TRBV6-8, the J call TRBJ2-5, with D perhaps TRBD2 (6 bases). Trimming cost V 1 base and J 3 bases, with 12 bases left between them. Germline CDR1 and CDR2: MNHGY and SAAAGT. This CDR3 region has 15 residues. CDR3 in DNA: TGTGCCAGCAGTTACTTTCGGGGGTTGGAAGAGACCCAGTACTTC. Translated: CASSYFRGLEETQYF.

V and J are TRBV29-1 and TRBJ1-1; no reliable D call. The CDR3 is 13 amino acids. Germline loops: CDR1 SQVTM, CDR2 ANQGSEA. The germline V and J ends were trimmed by 4 bases and 1 base, with 10 bases remaining between them. The DNA of the CDR3 is TGCAGCGTTGGAGAGGCAGGGAACACTGAAGCTTTCTTT. Residues: CSVGEAGNTEAFF.

There are a few counts of this clone. The chain combines TRBV19 with TRBJ1-1; D is undetermined. CDR1 and CDR2 from the germline V gene are LNHDA and SQIVND (reference sequence). V gave up 5 bases and J gave up 0 bases, with 13 bases separating them. This CDR3 contains 15 residues. For the CDR3, the DNA is TGTGCCAGTAGTCCGAGGAGGTATGTGAACACTGAAGCTTTCTTT. Translating it yields CASSPRRYVNTEAFF.

This clone was detected only a few times. The V call is TRBV28, the J call TRBJ1-2; D call uncertain. The CDR3 spans 15 residues. Germline CDR1 and CDR2: MDHEN and SYDVKM. Trimming took off 10 bases at V and 6 bases at J, with 24 bases between the two ends. Here the CDR3 DNA reads TGTGCCATCCCCCTAAGAGGCCTCGCTGGAGATGGCTACACCTTC. As protein: CAIPLRGLAGDGYTF.

This chain links TRBV2 with TRBJ1-1; 9 bases line up with TRBD1. CDR1 is SNHLY and CDR2 is FYNNEI in the germline V gene. V trimming: 6 bases; J trimming: 1 base; junction bases outside the gene matches: 6. The CDR3 extends over 15 amino acids. The CDR3 DNA follows: TGTGCCAGCAGCGGCAACAGGGGGCGGAACACTGAAGCTTTCTTT. Amino acids: CASSGNRGRNTEAFF.

This clone is medium-sized (0.01 to 0.1%) by share. The chain has TRBV11-3 and TRBJ2-2, with 9 bases fitting TRBD2. CDR3 size: 15 residues. V shed 6 bases, J shed 4 bases, and the junction held 6 bases outside the gene matches. CDR1 and CDR2 from the germline V gene are SGHNT and YENEEA. CDR3 loop: CASRPSGRPTGELFF. The CDR3 DNA is TGTGCCAGCAGACCCAGCGGGAGGCCCACCGGGGAGCTGTTTTTT.

The gene calls are TRBV11-3 and TRBJ2-2; 7 positions agree with TRBD2. The CDR3 is 17 residues long. Germline V gene sequence: CDR1 SGHNT, CDR2 YENEEA. V gave up 5 bases and J gave up 5 bases; unmatched junction bases: 14. The CDR3, as DNA: TGTGCCAGCAGCCTAAAACCACCGGGACTATCGACCGGGGAGCTGTTTTTT. Residues: CASSLKPPGLSTGELFF. The variable domain in full, with the rest retrieved from reference TRBV11-3 and TRBJ2-2, is EAGVVQSPRYKIIEKKQPVAFWCNPISGHNTLYWYLQNLGQGPELLIRYENEEAVDDSQLPKDRFSAERLKGVDSTLKIQPAELGDSAVYLCASSLKPPGLSTGELFFGEGSRLTVL.

This clone was counted a few times. The rearrangement joins TRBV18 to TRBJ2-5; unclear D gene. V gave up 0 bases and J gave up 1 base, with 3 bases separating them. The CDR3 contains 13 residues. CDR1 KGHSH and CDR2 LQKENI come from the germline V gene. CDR3 nucleotide sequence: TGTGCCAGCTCACCACCTATCCAAGAGACCCAGTACTTC. It translates to CASSPPIQETQYF.

The chain joins TRBV11-3 to TRBJ1-4; D remains unclear. With 1 base removed from V and 4 bases from J, the gap between germline ends came to 13 bases. The CDR3 is 16 residues long. The germline V gene encodes CDR1 SGHNT and CDR2 YENEEA. The CDR3, as DNA: TGTGCCAGCAGCTTAGTACGAAGGACTTATAATGAAAAACTGTTTTTT. Its protein is CASSLVRRTYNEKLFF.

The chain's CDR3 is CAWRRGTGTIIGQFF. In DNA, the CDR3 is TGTGCCTGGAGAAGGGGGACAGGGACCATCATCGGGCAGTTCTTC. The rearrangement links TRBV30 to TRBJ2-1, with 9 bases fitting TRBD1. This CDR3 comprises 15 residues. Germline assignment: CDR1 GTSNPN and CDR2 SVGIG (reference sequence). V was pared by 3 bases and J by 12 bases, with 15 bases of the junction left unmatched.